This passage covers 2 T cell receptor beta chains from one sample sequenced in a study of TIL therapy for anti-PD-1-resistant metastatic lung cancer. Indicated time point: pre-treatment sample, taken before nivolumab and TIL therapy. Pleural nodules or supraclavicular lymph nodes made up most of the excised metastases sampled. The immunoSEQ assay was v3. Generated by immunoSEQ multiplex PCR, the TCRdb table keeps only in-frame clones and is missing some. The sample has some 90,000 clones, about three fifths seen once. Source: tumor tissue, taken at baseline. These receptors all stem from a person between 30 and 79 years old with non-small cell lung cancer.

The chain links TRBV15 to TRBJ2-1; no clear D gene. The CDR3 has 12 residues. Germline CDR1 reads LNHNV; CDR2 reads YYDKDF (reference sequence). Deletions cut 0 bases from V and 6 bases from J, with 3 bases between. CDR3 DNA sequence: TGTGCCACCAGCAGAGATAGCAATGAGCAGTTCTTC. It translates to CATSRDSNEQFF.

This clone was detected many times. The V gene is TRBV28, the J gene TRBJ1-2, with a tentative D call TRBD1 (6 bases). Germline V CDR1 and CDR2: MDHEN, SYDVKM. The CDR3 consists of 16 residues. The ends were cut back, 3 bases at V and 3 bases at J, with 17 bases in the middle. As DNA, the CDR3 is TGTGCCAGCAGTTTTGGGGCAGGGGCTCCCCACTATGGCTACACCTTC. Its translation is CASSFGAGAPHYGYTF.